The source of this T cell receptor beta chain is a study of blood T cells in healthy people across ages. Together with a sample-barcoded 5' primer, a J-beta primer mix was included in a second PCR lasting roughly 6 to 12 cycles. TCRdb reprocessed the 5' RACE reads via MiXCR and lists one record per CDR3 protein. The data hold 700,000 to 950,000 distinct CDR3 sequences, with nearly 60% observed a single time. Study observations and caveats: Observed TCR beta diversity per million T cells went down as age went up. This fall followed a roughly linear course with age. Estimates of diversity drawn from one million T cells were considered underestimates.

CDR3 length: 13 residues. CDR1 is SGHTA and CDR2 is FQGNSA in the germline V gene. The V end lost 5 bases, the J end lost 3 bases, and 11 bases lay between the germline ends. This clonotype was seen more than once but under ten times. Its antigen is not known. This chain links TRBV7-2 with TRBJ2-7; maybe TRBD2 (5 bases). The sequenced sample consisted of blood. The source is a man aged 25-45 years in good health. DNA of the CDR3: TGTGCCAGCAGCCCGGGGTGGGTCTACGAGCAGTACTTC. Encoded protein: CASSPGWVYEQYF.